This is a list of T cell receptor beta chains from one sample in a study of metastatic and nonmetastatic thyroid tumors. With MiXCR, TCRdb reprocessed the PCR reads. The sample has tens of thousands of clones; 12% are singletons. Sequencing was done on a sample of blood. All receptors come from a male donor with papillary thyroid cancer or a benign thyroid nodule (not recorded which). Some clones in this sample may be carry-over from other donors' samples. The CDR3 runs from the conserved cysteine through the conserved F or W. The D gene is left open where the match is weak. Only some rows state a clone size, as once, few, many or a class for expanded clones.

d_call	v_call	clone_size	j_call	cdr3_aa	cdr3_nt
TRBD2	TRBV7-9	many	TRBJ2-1	CASSPGLAGGPYNEQFF	TGTGCCAGCAGCCCGGGACTAGCGGGAGGTCCCTACAATGAGCAGTTCTTC
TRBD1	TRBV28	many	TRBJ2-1	CASSLGTAGEQFF	TGTGCCAGCAGTTTGGGGACAGCAGGCGAGCAGTTCTTC
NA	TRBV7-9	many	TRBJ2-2	CASSLGSGYTGELFF	TGTGCCAGCAGCTTGGGTAGCGGTTACACCGGGGAGCTGTTTTTT
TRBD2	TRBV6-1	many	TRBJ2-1	CASSGATGTSGYNEQFF	TGTGCCAGCAGTGGGGCTACCGGGACTAGCGGTTACAATGAGCAGTTCTTC
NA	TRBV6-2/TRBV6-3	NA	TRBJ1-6	CASSYLGTGDNSPLHF	TGTGCCAGCAGTTACCTTGGGACCGGGGATAATTCACCCCTCCACTTT
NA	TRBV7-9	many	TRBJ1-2	CASSRGDNYGYTF	TGTGCCAGCAGCCGGGGGGACAACTATGGCTACACCTTC
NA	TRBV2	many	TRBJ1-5	CASSKDGSNQPQHF	TGTGCCAGCAGTAAGGACGGTAGCAATCAGCCCCAGCATTTT
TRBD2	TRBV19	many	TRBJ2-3	CASSIFYPSGGTDTQYF	TGTGCCAGTAGTATATTTTACCCTAGCGGTGGCACAGATACGCAGTATTTT
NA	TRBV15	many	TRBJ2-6	CATSRRGPGANVLTF	TGTGCCACCAGCCGCAGGGGACCCGGGGCCAACGTCCTGACTTTC
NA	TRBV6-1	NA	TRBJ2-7	CASSLPGPWGYGQYF	TGTGCCAGCAGCCTACCGGGACCCTGGGGATACGGGCAGTACTTC
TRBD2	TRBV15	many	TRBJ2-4	CATSGGLGIAKNIQYF	TGTGCCACCAGCGGGGGACTAGGCATAGCCAAAAACATTCAGTACTTC
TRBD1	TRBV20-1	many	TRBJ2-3	CSARGGTGVYLDTQYF	TGCAGTGCTAGGGGCGGGACAGGGGTTTACCTAGATACGCAGTATTTT
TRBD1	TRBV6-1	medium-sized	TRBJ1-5	CASRTDRGNQPQHF	TGTGCCAGCAGGACTGACAGGGGAAATCAGCCCCAGCATTTT
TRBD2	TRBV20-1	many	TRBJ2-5	CSASTGTSAETQYF	TGCAGTGCGAGTACCGGGACTAGCGCAGAGACCCAGTACTTC